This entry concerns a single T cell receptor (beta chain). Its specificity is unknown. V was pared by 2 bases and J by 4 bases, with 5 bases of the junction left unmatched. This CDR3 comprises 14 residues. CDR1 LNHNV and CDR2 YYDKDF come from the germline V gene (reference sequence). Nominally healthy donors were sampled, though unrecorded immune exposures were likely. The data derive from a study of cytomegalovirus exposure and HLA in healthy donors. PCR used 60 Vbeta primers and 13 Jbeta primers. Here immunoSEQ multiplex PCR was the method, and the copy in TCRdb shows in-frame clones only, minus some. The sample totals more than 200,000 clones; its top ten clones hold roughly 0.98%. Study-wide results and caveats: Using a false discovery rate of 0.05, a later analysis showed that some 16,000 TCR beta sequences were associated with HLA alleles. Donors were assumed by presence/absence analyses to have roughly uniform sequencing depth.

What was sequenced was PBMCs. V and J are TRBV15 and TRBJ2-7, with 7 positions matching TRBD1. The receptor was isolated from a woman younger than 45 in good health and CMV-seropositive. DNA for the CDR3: TGTGCCACCAGCAGATCCGGGACAGTTTACGAGCAGTACTTC. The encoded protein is CATSRSGTVYEQYF.